This T cell receptor (beta chain) was identified in a study of neurological immune-mediated disorders. This CDR3 region has 11 residues. V was clipped by 3 bases and J by 4 bases, with 3 bases between them. Germline V gives CDR1 SEHNR, CDR2 FQNEAQ (reference sequence). TCRdb fed the 5' RACE reads into MiXCR, producing one record per CDR3 protein. This table has more than 45,000 distinct CDR3 sequences, approximately 4.4% appearing once. In its sample, this clonotype was seen many times. Sample: PBMCs. The V and J genes are TRBV7-9 and TRBJ2-5; D is ambiguous. This sequence originates from a man aged 45-65 years with multiple sclerosis. The CDR3 loop reads CASSFAETQYF. Here the CDR3 DNA reads TGTGCCAGCAGCTTTGCAGAGACCCAGTACTTC.